This TCR beta chain was obtained from a study of T-cell reconstitution after alpha-beta-depleted transplantation in children. Trimming removed 2 bases from V and 5 bases from J, with 11 bases in between. The germline gives CDR1 SGHKS, CDR2 YYEKEE (reference sequence). The CDR3 covers 13 residues. Unique molecular identifiers were incorporated into the prepared TCRbeta library. TCRdb used MiXCR to reprocess the PCR reads, holding one entry per CDR3 protein. The data hold 350,000 to 450,000 distinct CDR3 sequences, with just over 20% observed a single time. The TCR was taken from a human donor who donated a stem cell graft to a child with acute myeloid leukemia. The sample was PBMCs from the stem cell graft donor, taken from the stem cell graft. The chain combines TRBV5-5 with TRBJ2-7; the D gene is possibly TRBD1 (5 bases). CDR3 region: CASSFSGRNEQYF. The CDR3 bases are TGTGCCAGCAGCTTTTCAGGGCGCAACGAGCAGTACTTC.